Following are 9 T cell receptor beta chains from one sample sequenced in a study of shared clonotypes between healthy human individuals. Clones were read by immunoSEQ multiplex PCR, and TCRdb kept only the in-frame ones, dropping some. The repertoire includes 200,000 to 250,000 clones, over 60% of them detected once, and around 10% sits in the top ten. The sequenced material came from memory CD4+ T cells sorted from blood. As for subset: CD45RA-negative fraction. The source of these receptors is a man aged 30 to 45 in good health.

V gene TRBV28 combines with J gene TRBJ2-7; TRBD1 or TRBD2 may be the D gene (6 bases each). Trimming removed 6 bases from V and 7 bases from J, with 22 bases in between. The CDR3 is 15 amino acids. Germline V gene lookup returns CDR1 MDHEN and CDR2 SYDVKM. CDR3 nucleotides: TGTGCCAGCAGCCCAGGTACTGGGGGGCGCTGGGAGCAGTACTTC. Protein: CASSPGTGGRWEQYF.

This chain joins TRBV7-2 and TRBJ2-7; D could derive from TRBD1 or TRBD2 (5 bases each). Trimming removed 8 bases from V and 5 bases from J, with 19 bases in between. The CDR3 extends over 14 amino acids. Germline-derived CDR1 and CDR2 are SGHTA and FQGNSA. The CDR3 sequence: CASSRDPRSDEQYF. CDR3 nucleotides: TGTGCCAGCTCCCGGGACCCGAGGTCCGACGAGCAGTACTTC. Together with reference TRBV7-2 and TRBJ2-7, the CDR3 gives the full variable domain: GAGVSQSPSNKVTEKGKDVELRCDPISGHTALYWYRQSLGQGLEFLIYFQGNSAPDKSGLPSDRFSAERTGGSVSTLTIQRTQQEDSAVYLCASSRDPRSDEQYFGPGTRLTVT.

This clone has just one count. This sequence joins TRBV28 and TRBJ2-7; 10 bases map to TRBD1. Losses at the gene ends were 4 bases for V and 5 bases for J; bases not matched to a gene: 5. In germline, CDR1 is MDHEN, CDR2 SYDVKM. The CDR3 extends over 14 amino acids. The CDR3 DNA reads as TGTGCCAGCAGTTCCGGGACAGGGGTTCACGAGCAGTACTTC. Translation gives CASSSGTGVHEQYF. The full variable domain, in which reference TRBV28 and TRBJ2-7 provide the parts outside the CDR3, is DVKVTQSSRYLVKRTGEKVFLECVQDMDHENMFWYRQDPGLGLRLIYFSYDVKMKEKGDIPEGYSVSREKKERFSLILESASTNQTSMYLCASSSGTGVHEQYFGPGTRLTVT.

About this clone: The same CDR3 can be traced to other DNA sequences in this sample. The chain is built from TRBV29-1 and TRBJ2-2; perhaps TRBD1 as D (5 bases). Germline lookup yields CDR1 SQVTM and CDR2 ANQGSEA. Trimming pared 7 bases from V and 0 bases from J, leaving 9 bases between. CDR3 length: 13 residues. The CDR3 DNA follows: TGCAGCGCTGGACACACGAACACCGGGGAGCTGTTTTTT. The encoded protein is CSAGHTNTGELFF.

The chain recombines TRBV7-2 with TRBJ2-7; 9 bases align to TRBD2. Germline V CDR1 and CDR2: SGHTA, FQGNSA. The CDR3 runs to 16 residues. Trimming removed 1 base from V and 3 bases from J; junction bases left unmatched: 7. Here the CDR3 reads CASSLGLREGLYEQYF. In nucleotides, the CDR3 is TGTGCCAGCAGCTTAGGCTTGCGGGAGGGGCTCTACGAGCAGTACTTC.

This clone has a handful of counts. J is TRBJ2-1 and V is TRBV19, with a tentative D call TRBD1 (6 bases). V was pared by 2 bases and J by 5 bases, with 16 bases between. The CDR3 runs to 16 residues. From germline, CDR1 is LNHDA and CDR2 SQIVND (reference sequence). The CDR3 here is CASSIRGRGRDNEQFF. In DNA form, the CDR3 reads TGTGCCAGTAGTATACGGGGCAGGGGTCGCGACAATGAGCAGTTCTTC.

This clone has only a few counts. The chain couples TRBV12-5 to TRBJ1-1; perhaps TRBD1 as D (5 bases). Trimming cost V 1 base and J 8 bases, with 5 bases left between them. CDR3 size: 11 residues. Per the germline V gene, CDR1 is LGHNT and CDR2 is FRNRAP. The CDR3 region is CASGLDREAFF. CDR3 bases: TGTGCTAGTGGTTTGGACAGGGAAGCTTTCTTT.

This clone was counted only a few times. V and J are TRBV28 and TRBJ1-5, with D perhaps TRBD1 (5 bases). Germline V lookup: CDR1 MDHEN, CDR2 SYDVKM. The CDR3 covers 14 residues. V was cut by 4 bases and J by 7 bases, with 14 bases left in between. The CDR3 reads CASSSRAFQQPQHF. The CDR3, as DNA: TGTGCCAGCAGTTCCAGGGCGTTCCAGCAGCCCCAGCATTTT.

The V call is TRBV6-1, the J call TRBJ2-3; D uncertain. The CDR3 is 15 residues long. V lost 4 bases to trimming and J lost 2 bases, with 13 bases between them. Germline V gene lookup returns CDR1 MNHNS and CDR2 SASEGT. CDR3 protein: CASSGVVVLTDTQYF. The CDR3, as DNA: TGTGCCAGCAGTGGTGTCGTAGTGCTCACAGATACGCAGTATTTT.